Described below is a single T cell receptor beta chain sequence and its context. This entry comes from a study of cytomegalovirus exposure and HLA in healthy donors. The PCR contained 60 Vbeta and 13 Jbeta primers. The repertoire was sequenced with immunoSEQ multiplex PCR; TCRdb's copy has only in-frame clones and lacks some. Its table lists about 38,000 clones. The trim removed 6 bases at V and 9 bases at J, leaving 5 bases unmatched. Germline V gene lookup returns CDR1 SNHLY and CDR2 FYNNEI. The CDR3 loop spans 12 amino acids. This chain uses TRBV2 with TRBJ2-1, with 7 positions matching TRBD1. Source material: PBMCs. This TCR was recovered from a man aged 35-49 years in good health and CMV-seropositive. The CDR3 DNA follows: TGTGCCAGCAGCGGACAGGACTTTGAGCAGTTCTTC. It specifies CASSGQDFEQFF.